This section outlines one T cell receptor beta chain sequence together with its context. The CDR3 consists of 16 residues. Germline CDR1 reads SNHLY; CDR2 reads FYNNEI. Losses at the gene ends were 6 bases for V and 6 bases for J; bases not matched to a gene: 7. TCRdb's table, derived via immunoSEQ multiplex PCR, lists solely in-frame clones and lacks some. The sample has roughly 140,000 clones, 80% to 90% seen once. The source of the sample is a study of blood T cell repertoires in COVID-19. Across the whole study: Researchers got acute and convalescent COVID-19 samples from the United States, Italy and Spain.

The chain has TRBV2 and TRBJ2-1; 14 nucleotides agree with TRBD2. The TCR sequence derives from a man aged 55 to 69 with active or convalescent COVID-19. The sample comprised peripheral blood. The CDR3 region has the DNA TGTGCCAGCAGAAGCACGGGACTAGCGGGGGCCAATGAGCAGTTCTTC. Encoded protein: CASRSTGLAGANEQFF.